This TCR beta chain stems from a study of blood T cell repertoires in COVID-19. Across the whole study: COVID-19 samples, acute and convalescent, were from the United States, Italy and Spain. Nucleic acid was either cDNA or gDNA, and it came from T cells, B-cell-depleted T cells, or PBMCs.

The sample holds one count of this clone. Per the study methods: Reference gene primer amplification yielded estimated nucleated cell counts. Profiling relied on immunoSEQ multiplex PCR, and the TCRdb table lists in-frame clones only, not all of them. D and trimming come from the DNA, and the V and J calls and clone size come from that table. The sample holds 150,000 to 200,000 clones; roughly 91% are singletons and the top ten take less than 2.5%. The sample taken for sequencing was peripheral blood. The origin of this receptor is a young man with acute or convalescent COVID-19.

In nucleotides, the CDR3 is TGTGCCAGCAGCGTAGAGGGTAGCGGGGGGGCCTCCCAAGAGACCCAGTACTTC. This sequence encodes CASSVEGSGGASQETQYF. The chain carries TRBV9 and TRBJ2-5; 11 bases are a match to TRBD2. Germline V gives CDR1 SGDLS, CDR2 YYNGEE. CDR3 length: 18 amino acids. The junction had 8 bases not matched to a gene; V was cut back by 0 bases and J by 1 base.